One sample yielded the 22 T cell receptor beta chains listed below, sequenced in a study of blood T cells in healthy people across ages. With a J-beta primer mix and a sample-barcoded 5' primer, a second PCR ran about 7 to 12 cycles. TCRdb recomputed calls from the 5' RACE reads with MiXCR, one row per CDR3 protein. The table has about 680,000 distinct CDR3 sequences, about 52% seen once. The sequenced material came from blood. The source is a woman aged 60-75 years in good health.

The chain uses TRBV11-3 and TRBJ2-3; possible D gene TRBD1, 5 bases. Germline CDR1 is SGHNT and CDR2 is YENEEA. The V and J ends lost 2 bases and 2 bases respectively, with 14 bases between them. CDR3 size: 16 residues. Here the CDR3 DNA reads TGTGCCAGCAGCTTATCCAGGCCTGGGGCCACAGATACGCAGTATTTT. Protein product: CASSLSRPGATDTQYF. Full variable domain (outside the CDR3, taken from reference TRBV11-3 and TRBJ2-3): EAGVVQSPRYKIIEKKQPVAFWCNPISGHNTLYWYLQNLGQGPELLIRYENEEAVDDSQLPKDRFSAERLKGVDSTLKIQPAELGDSAVYLCASSLSRPGATDTQYFGPGTRLTVL.

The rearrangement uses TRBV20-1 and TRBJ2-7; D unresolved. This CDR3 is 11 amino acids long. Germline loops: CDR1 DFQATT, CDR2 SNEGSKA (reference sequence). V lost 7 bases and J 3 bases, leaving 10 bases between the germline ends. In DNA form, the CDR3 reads TGCAGTGGCTCCCACAACTACGAGCAGTACTTC. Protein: CSGSHNYEQYF.

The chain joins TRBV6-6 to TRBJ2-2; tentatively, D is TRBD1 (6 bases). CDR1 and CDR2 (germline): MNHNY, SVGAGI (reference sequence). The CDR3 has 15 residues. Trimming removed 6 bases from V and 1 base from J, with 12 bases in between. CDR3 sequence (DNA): TGTGCCAGCAGCCAACCGGGACAGAACACCGGGGAGCTGTTTTTT. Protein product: CASSQPGQNTGELFF.

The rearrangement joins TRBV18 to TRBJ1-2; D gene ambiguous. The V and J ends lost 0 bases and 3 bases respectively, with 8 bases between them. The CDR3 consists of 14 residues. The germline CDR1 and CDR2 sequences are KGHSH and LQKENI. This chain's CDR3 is CASSPPMGDYGYTF. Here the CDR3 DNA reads TGTGCCAGCTCACCACCTATGGGAGACTATGGCTACACCTTC.

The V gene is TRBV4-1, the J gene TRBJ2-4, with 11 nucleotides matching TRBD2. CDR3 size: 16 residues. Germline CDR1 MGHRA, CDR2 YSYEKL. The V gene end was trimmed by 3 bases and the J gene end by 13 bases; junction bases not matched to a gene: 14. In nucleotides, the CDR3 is TGCGCCAGCAGCCAGCCCACTAGCGGGAGTCCAGGCGGGCAGTACTTC. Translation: CASSQPTSGSPGGQYF.

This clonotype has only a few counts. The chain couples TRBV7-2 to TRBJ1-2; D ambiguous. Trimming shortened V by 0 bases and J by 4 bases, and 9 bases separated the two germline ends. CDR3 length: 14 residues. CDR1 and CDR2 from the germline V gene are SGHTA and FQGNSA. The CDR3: CASSLASVSYGYTF. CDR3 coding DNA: TGTGCCAGCAGCTTAGCGTCAGTCTCCTATGGCTACACCTTC.

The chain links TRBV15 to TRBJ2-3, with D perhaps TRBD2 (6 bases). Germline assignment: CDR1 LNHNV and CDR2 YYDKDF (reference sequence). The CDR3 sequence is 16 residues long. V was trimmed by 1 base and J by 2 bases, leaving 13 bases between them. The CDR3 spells CATSRAGGRPTDTQYF. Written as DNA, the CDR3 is TGTGCCACCAGCAGAGCTGGGGGGAGACCCACAGATACGCAGTATTTT.

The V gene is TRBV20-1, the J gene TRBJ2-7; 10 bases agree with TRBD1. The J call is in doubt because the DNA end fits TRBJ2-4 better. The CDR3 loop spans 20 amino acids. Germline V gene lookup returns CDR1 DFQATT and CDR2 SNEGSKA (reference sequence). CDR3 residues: CSATRQGAQFWVFAKNIQYF. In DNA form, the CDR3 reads TGCAGTGCTACCCGACAGGGGGCTCAATTTTGGGTCTTTGCCAAAAACATTCAGTACTTC.

This CDR3 reads CASSDRDTQYF. The DNA for the CDR3 is TGTGCCAGCAGTGACAGAGATACGCAGTATTTT. This chain joins TRBV25-1 and TRBJ2-3; no clear D. Germline lookup yields CDR1 MGHDK and CDR2 SYGVNS. This CDR3 has 11 residues. V lost 3 bases and J 5 bases, leaving 3 bases between the germline ends.

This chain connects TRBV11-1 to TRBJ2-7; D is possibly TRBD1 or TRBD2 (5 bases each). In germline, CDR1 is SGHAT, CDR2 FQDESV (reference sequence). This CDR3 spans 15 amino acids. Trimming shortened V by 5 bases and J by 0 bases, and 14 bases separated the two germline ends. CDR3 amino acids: CASSPLGASSYEQYF. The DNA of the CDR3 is TGTGCCAGCAGCCCCCTCGGGGCGTCCTCCTACGAGCAGTACTTC.

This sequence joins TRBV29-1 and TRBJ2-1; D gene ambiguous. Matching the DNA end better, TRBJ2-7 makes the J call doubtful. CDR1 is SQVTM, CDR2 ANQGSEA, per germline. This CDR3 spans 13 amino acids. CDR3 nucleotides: TGCAGCGCAAATTCTGAACCGTACAATGAGCAGTACTTC. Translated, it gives CSANSEPYNEQYF.

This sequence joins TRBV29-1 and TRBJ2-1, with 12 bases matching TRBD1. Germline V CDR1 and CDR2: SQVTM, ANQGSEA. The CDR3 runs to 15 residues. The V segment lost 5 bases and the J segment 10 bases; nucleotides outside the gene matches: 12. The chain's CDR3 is CSVNGDRGPGTEQFF. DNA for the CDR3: TGCAGCGTTAACGGGGACAGGGGGCCGGGGACAGAGCAGTTCTTC.

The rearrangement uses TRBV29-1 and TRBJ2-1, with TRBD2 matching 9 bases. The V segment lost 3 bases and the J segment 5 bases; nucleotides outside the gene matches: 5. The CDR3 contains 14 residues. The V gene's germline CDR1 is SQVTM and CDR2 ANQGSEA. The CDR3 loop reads CSVEGGRGDNEQFF. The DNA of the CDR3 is TGCAGCGTTGAGGGCGGGAGGGGGGACAATGAGCAGTTCTTC.

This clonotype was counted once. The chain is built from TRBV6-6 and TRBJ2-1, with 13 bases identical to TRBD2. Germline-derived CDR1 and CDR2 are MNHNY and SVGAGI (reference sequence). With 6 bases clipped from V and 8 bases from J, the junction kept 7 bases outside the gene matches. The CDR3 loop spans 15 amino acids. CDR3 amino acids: CASRRTSGSWDEQFF. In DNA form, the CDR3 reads TGTGCCAGCAGGCGGACTAGCGGGAGTTGGGATGAGCAGTTCTTC.

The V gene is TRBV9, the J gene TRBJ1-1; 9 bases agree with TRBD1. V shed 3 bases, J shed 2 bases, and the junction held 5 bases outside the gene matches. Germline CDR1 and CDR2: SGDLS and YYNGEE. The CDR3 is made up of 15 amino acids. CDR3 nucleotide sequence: TGTGCCAGCAGCGCGGCGGACAGGGGAAACACTGAAGCTTTCTTT. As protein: CASSAADRGNTEAFF.

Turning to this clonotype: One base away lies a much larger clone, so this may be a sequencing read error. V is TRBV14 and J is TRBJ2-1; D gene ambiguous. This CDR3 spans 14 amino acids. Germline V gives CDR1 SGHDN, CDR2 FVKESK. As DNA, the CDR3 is TGTGCCGGCAGCCACACACAAACCCCGCCAACGCCGTTCTTC. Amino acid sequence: CAGSHTQTPPTPFF.

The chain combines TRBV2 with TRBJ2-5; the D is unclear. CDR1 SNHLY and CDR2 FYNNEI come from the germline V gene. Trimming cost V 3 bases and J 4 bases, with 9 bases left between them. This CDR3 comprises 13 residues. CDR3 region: CASSEGLGETQYF. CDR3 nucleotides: TGTGCCAGCAGTGAGGGTCTGGGAGAGACCCAGTACTTC.

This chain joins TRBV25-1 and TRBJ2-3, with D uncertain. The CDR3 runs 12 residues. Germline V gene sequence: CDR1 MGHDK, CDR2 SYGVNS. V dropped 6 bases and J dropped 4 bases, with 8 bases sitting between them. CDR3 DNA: TGTGCCAGCAGGGGGTGGGCAGATACGCAGTATTTT. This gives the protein CASRGWADTQYF.

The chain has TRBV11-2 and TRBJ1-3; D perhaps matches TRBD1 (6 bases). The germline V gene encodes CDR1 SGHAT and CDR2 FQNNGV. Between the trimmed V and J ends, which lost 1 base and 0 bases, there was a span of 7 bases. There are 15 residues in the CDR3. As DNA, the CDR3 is TGTGCCAGCAGCTTAGGACAGGTCTCTGGAAACACCATATATTTT. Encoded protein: CASSLGQVSGNTIYF. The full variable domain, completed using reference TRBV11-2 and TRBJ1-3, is EAGVAQSPRYKIIEKRQSVAFWCNPISGHATLYWYQQILGQGPKLLIQFQNNGVVDDSQLPKDRFSAERLKGVDSTLKIQPAKLEDSAVYLCASSLGQVSGNTIYFGEGSWLTVV.

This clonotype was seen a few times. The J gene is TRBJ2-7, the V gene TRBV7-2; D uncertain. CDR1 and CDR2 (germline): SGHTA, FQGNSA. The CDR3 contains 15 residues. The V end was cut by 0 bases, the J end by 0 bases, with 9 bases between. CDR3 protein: CASSLAAPFSYEQYF. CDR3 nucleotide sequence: TGTGCCAGCAGCTTAGCCGCCCCCTTCTCCTACGAGCAGTACTTC.

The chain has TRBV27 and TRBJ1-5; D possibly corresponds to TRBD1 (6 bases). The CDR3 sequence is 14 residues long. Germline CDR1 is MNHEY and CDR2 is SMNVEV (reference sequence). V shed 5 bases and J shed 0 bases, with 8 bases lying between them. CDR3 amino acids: CASSLQGSNQPQHF. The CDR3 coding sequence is TGTGCCAGCAGTCTACAGGGTAGCAATCAGCCCCAGCATTTT.

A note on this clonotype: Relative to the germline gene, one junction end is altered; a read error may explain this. CDR3: CASSFDINTDTQYF. The CDR3 DNA is TGTGCTAGCAGCTTTGATATCAACACAGATACGCAGTATTTT. The J gene is TRBJ2-3, the V gene TRBV7-7, with D hard to call. Germline V CDR1 and CDR2: SSHAT, FNYEAQ (reference sequence). The CDR3 totals 14 residues.